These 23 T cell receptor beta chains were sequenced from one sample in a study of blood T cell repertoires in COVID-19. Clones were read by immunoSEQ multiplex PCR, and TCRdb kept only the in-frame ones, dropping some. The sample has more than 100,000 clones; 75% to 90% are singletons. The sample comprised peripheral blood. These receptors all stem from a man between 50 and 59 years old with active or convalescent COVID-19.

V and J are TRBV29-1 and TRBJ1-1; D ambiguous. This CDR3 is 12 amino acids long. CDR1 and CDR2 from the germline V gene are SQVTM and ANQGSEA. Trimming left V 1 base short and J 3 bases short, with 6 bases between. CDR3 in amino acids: CSVEGGDTEAFF. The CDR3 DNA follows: TGCAGCGTTGAAGGGGGAGACACTGAAGCTTTCTTT.

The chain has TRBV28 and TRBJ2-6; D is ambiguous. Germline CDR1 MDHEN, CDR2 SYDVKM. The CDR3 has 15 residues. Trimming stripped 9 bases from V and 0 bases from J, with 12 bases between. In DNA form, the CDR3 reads TGTGCCAGTGGGCCCCGTCTCTCTGGGGCCAACGTCCTGACTTTC. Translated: CASGPRLSGANVLTF.

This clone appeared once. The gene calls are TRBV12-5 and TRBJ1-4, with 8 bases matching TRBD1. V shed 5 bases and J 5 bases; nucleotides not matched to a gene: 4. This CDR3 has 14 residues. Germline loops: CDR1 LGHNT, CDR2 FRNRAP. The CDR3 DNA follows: TGTGCTAGTGGTCAACAGGGGGGGAATGAAAAACTGTTTTTT. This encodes CASGQQGGNEKLFF. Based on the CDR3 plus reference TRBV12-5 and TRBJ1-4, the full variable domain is DARVTQTPRHKVTEMGQEVTMRCQPILGHNTVFWYRQTMMQGLELLAYFRNRAPLDDSGMPKDRFSAEMPDATLATLKIQPSEPRDSAVYFCASGQQGGNEKLFFGSGTQLSVL.

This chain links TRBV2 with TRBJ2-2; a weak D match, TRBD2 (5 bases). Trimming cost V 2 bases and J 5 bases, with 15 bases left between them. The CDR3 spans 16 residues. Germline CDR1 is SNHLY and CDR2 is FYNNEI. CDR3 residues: CASSELGLRGTGELFF. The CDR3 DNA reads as TGTGCCAGCAGTGAATTGGGGTTACGGGGAACCGGGGAGCTGTTTTTT. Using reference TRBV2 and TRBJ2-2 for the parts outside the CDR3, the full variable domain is EPEVTQTPSHQVTQMGQEVILRCVPISNHLYFYWYRQILGQKVEFLVSFYNNEISEKSEIFDDQFSVERPDGSNFTLKIRSTKLEDSAMYFCASSELGLRGTGELFFGEGSRLTVL.

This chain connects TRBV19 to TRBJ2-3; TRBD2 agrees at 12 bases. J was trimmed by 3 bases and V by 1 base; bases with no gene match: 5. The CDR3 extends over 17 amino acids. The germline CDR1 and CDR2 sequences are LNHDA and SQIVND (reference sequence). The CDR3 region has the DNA TGTGCCAGTAGTATAGGCCTAGCGGGAGGGATTACAGATACGCAGTATTTT. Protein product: CASSIGLAGGITDTQYF. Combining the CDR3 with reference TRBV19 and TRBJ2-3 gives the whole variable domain DGGITQSPKYLFRKEGQNVTLSCEQNLNHDAMYWYRQDPGQGLRLIYYSQIVNDFQKGDIAEGYSVSREKKESFPLTVTSAQKNPTAFYLCASSIGLAGGITDTQYFGPGTRLTVL.

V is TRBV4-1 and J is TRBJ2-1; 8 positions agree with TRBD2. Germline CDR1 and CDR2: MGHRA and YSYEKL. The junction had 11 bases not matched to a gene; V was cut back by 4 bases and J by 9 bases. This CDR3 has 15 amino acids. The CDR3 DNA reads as TGCGCCAGCAGCCTCCTTAGCGGGGCGACGCTTGAGCAGTTCTTC. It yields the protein CASSLLSGATLEQFF.

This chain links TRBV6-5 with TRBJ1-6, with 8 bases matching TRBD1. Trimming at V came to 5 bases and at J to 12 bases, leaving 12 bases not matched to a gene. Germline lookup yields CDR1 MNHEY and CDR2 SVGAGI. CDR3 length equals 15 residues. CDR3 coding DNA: TGTGCCAGCAGTCTTGGGACAGGCGCTGGGGGACCCCTCCACTTT. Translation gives CASSLGTGAGGPLHF.

CDR3 protein: CSAPAETQYF. CDR3 sequence (DNA): TGCAGTGCCCCAGCGGAGACCCAGTACTTC. The chain combines TRBV20-1 with TRBJ2-5; D gene unclear. Between the trimmed V and J ends, which lost 6 bases and 5 bases, there was a span of 7 bases. The CDR3 is 10 amino acids. Per germline, CDR1 DFQATT and CDR2 SNEGSKA (reference sequence).

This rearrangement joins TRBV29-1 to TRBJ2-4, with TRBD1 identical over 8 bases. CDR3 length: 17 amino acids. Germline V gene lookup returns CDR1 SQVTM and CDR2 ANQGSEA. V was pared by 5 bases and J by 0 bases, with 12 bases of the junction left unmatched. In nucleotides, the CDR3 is TGCAGCGTTAGGGGCAGGGGGCCTATTCTAGCCAAAAACATTCAGTACTTC. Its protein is CSVRGRGPILAKNIQYF.

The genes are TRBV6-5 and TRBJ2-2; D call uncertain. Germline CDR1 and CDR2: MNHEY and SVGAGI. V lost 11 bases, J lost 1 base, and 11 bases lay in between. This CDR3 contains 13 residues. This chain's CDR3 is CACETLNTGELFF. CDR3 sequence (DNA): TGTGCCTGCGAAACCTTGAACACCGGGGAGCTGTTTTTT.

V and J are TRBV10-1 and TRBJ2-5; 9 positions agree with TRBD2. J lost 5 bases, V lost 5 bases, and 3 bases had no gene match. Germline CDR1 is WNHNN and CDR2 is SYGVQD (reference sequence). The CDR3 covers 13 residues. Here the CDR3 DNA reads TGCGCCAGCAGTAGCGGGGGGACTGAGACCCAGTACTTC. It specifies CASSSGGTETQYF.

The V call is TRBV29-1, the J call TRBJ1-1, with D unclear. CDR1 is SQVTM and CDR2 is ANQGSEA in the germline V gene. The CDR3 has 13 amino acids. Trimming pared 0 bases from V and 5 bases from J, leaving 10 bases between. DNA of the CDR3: TGCAGCGTTGAAGAAATTTCGGGGACTGAAGCTTTCTTT. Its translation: CSVEEISGTEAFF.

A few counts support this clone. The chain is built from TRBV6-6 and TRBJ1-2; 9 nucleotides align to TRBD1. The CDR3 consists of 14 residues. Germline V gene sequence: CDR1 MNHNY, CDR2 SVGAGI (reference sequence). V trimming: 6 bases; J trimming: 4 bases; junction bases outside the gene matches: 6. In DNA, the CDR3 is TGTGCCAGCAGAAAGGGACAGGGAGTCTATGGCTACACCTTC. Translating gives CASRKGQGVYGYTF.

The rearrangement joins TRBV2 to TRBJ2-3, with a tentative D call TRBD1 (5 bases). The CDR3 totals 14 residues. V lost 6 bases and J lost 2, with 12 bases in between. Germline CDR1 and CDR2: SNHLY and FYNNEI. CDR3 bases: TGTGCCAGCAGAATAGTAGGGGCCACAGATACGCAGTATTTT. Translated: CASRIVGATDTQYF.

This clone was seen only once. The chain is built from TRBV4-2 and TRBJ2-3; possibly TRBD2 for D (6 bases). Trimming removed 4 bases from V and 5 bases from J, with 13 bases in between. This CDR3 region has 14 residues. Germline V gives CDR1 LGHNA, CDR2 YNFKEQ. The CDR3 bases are TGTGCCAGCAGCCTGAGGAGGGTGGGAGATACGCAGTATTTT. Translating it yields CASSLRRVGDTQYF.

This CDR3 is CASSYQGGEETQYF. In nucleotides, the CDR3 is TGTGCCAGCAGCTATCAGGGTGGAGAAGAGACCCAGTACTTC. The chain carries TRBV7-2 and TRBJ2-5, with D perhaps TRBD1 (5 bases). Trimming pared 4 bases from V and 3 bases from J, leaving 12 bases between. The germline V gene encodes CDR1 SGHTA and CDR2 FQGNSA. CDR3 length: 14 amino acids.

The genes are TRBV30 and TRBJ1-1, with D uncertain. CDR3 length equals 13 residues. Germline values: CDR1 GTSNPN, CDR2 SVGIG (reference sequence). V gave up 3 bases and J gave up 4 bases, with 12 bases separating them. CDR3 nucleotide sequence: TGTGCCTGGAGCGGGATGAGGGCCACTGAAGCTTTCTTT. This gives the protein CAWSGMRATEAFF.

CDR3 bases: TGCGCCAGCAGCCAAAAAGGGGCTGAAGCTAACTATGGCTACACCTTC. It is translated as CASSQKGAEANYGYTF. The rearrangement links TRBV4-3 to TRBJ1-2; possible D gene TRBD1, 5 bases. Trimming stripped 2 bases from V and 0 bases from J, with 13 bases between. The CDR3 spans 16 residues. Germline CDR1 LGHNA, CDR2 YSLEER.

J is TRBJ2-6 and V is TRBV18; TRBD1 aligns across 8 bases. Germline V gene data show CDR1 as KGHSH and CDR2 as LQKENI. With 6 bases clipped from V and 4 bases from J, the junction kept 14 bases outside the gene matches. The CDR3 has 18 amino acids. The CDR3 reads CASSLRQGRESGANVLTF. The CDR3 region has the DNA TGTGCCAGCTCGCTCCGACAGGGGAGAGAGTCCGGGGCCAACGTCCTGACTTTC.

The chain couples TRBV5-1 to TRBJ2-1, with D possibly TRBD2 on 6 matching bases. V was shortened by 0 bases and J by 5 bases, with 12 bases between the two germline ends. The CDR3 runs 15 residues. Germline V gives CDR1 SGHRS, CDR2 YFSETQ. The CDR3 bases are TGCGCCAGCAGCTTGGATGCGGGACCCAACAATGAGCAGTTCTTC. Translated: CASSLDAGPNNEQFF.

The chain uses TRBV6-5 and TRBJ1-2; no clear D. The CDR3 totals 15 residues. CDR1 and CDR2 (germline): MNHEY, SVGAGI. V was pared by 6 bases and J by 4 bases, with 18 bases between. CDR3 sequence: CASSFSTGELYGYTF. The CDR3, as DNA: TGTGCCAGCAGCTTCTCCACCGGGGAACTCTATGGCTACACCTTC.

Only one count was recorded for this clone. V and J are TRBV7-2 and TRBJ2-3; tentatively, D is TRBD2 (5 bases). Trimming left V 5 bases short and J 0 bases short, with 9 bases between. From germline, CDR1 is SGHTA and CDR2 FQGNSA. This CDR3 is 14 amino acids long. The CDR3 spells CASSPQRSTDTQYF. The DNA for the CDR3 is TGTGCCAGCAGCCCGCAGCGGAGCACAGATACGCAGTATTTT.

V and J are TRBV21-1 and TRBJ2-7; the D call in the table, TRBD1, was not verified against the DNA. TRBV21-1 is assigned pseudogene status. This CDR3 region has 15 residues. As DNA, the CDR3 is TGTGCCAGCAGCACTCATACAGGGAATATCTACGAGCAGTACTTC. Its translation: CASSTHTGNIYEQYF.